Shown below are 32 T cell receptor beta chains from a single sample sequenced in a study of PD-L1 blockade in urothelial cancer. Profiling relied on immunoSEQ multiplex PCR, and the TCRdb table lists in-frame clones only, not all of them. Seen here are tens of thousands of clones, approximately 91% observed once, and the top ten hold 11%. The time point: pretreatment peripheral blood. The sample here was PBMCs, taken around atezolizumab (anti-PD-L1) treatment. These receptors originate from a woman between 55 and 75 years old with urothelial cancer.

The CDR3 region is CASSLLALTNEQFF. As DNA, the CDR3 is TGTGCCAGCAGTCTACTAGCCCTAACTAATGAGCAGTTCTTC. The chain links TRBV28 to TRBJ2-1; possible D gene TRBD2, 6 bases. V gave up 5 bases and J gave up 7 bases, with 15 bases separating them. Germline values: CDR1 MDHEN, CDR2 SYDVKM. This CDR3 has 14 amino acids.

The genes are TRBV19 and TRBJ2-7, with 7 bases fitting TRBD2. V lost 1 base to trimming and J lost 2 bases; unmatched junction nucleotides: 8. Germline CDR1 is LNHDA and CDR2 is SQIVND (reference sequence). The CDR3 is made up of 16 amino acids. CDR3 nucleotide sequence: TGTGCCAGTAGTATAGCTACGGGGAGGGGCCCCTACGAGCAGTACTTC. The encoded protein is CASSIATGRGPYEQYF.

This clone has more than one count but fewer than ten. The rearrangement uses TRBV6-5 and TRBJ1-1; D is unresolved. Trimming stripped 2 bases from V and 4 bases from J, with 14 bases between. The CDR3 sequence is 15 residues long. The V gene's germline CDR1 is MNHEY and CDR2 SVGAGI. The CDR3: CASSYRRVRGTEAFF. CDR3 bases: TGTGCCAGCAGTTACCGTCGGGTCCGTGGCACTGAAGCTTTCTTT.

This sequence joins TRBV19 and TRBJ1-2; the D gene is possibly TRBD1 (6 bases). The V end was cut by 4 bases, the J end by 3 bases, with 15 bases between. This CDR3 is 15 amino acids long. Germline V gene data show CDR1 as LNHDA and CDR2 as SQIVND (reference sequence). The CDR3 sequence is CASSRRDTLDYGYTF. The CDR3 DNA reads TGTGCCAGTAGTAGAAGGGACACTCTAGACTATGGCTACACCTTC.

This clone was counted only a few times. The chain links TRBV7-2 to TRBJ1-2, with D possibly matching TRBD1 (6 bases). This CDR3 is 12 amino acids long. V was pared by 5 bases and J by 6 bases, with 10 bases between. Germline assignment: CDR1 SGHTA and CDR2 FQGNSA. The CDR3 nucleotides read TGTGCCAGCAGCACCAGGGGCAATGGCTACACCTTC. This sequence encodes CASSTRGNGYTF.

The rearrangement joins TRBV28 to TRBJ2-5; TRBD1 matches 7 bases. V lost 6 bases and J lost 2; bases outside the gene matches: 9. The length of the CDR3 is 15 residues. Per the germline V gene, CDR1 is MDHEN and CDR2 is SYDVKM. DNA for the CDR3: TGTGCCAGCAGGTTCGGGACAGTCATACAAGAGACCCAGTACTTC. It encodes CASRFGTVIQETQYF.

The gene calls are TRBV6-6 and TRBJ2-5, with TRBD1 identical over 7 bases. V lost 5 bases to trimming and J lost 2 bases; unmatched junction nucleotides: 8. The germline V gene encodes CDR1 MNHNY and CDR2 SVGAGI (reference sequence). The CDR3 totals 15 residues. CDR3 region: CASSINRDRQETQYF. The CDR3, as DNA: TGTGCCAGCAGTATAAACCGGGACAGACAAGAGACCCAGTACTTC.

The rearrangement joins TRBV5-1 to TRBJ2-2; 7 bases align to TRBD2. The CDR3 contains 16 residues. V lost 5 bases and J lost 1; bases outside the gene matches: 8. Germline V CDR1 and CDR2: SGHRS, YFSETQ. The CDR3, as DNA: TGCGCCAGCAGTCTGGGTTCTAGCGGGAACACCGGGGAGCTGTTTTTT. Translation: CASSLGSSGNTGELFF.

V and J are TRBV6-5 and TRBJ1-4, with 10 bases aligning to TRBD1. There are 15 residues in the CDR3. V shed 8 bases and J 2 bases; nucleotides not matched to a gene: 5. Germline loops: CDR1 MNHEY, CDR2 SVGAGI. CDR3 nucleotide sequence: TGTGCCAGCGGGACAGGGGTGGCGACTAATGAAAAACTGTTTTTT. Amino acid sequence: CASGTGVATNEKLFF.

The rearrangement uses TRBV27 and TRBJ1-1, with 8 bases lining up with TRBD1. The CDR3 has 14 residues. The trim removed 3 bases at V and 2 bases at J, leaving 2 bases unmatched. CDR1 and CDR2 from the germline V gene are MNHEY and SMNVEV (reference sequence). The CDR3 here is CASSLDRENTEAFF. CDR3 bases: TGTGCCAGCAGTTTGGACAGGGAAAACACTGAAGCTTTCTTT.

The rearrangement links TRBV5-4 to TRBJ2-7, with 12 bases that match TRBD2. The V gene end was trimmed by 4 bases and the J gene end by 3 bases; junction bases not matched to a gene: 5. Germline CDR1 reads SGHNT; CDR2 reads YYREEE (reference sequence). The CDR3 length is 15 residues. CDR3 amino acids: CASSRGLAGRYEQYF. The DNA for the CDR3 is TGTGCCAGCAGCCGCGGACTAGCGGGACGCTACGAGCAGTACTTC.

The V gene is TRBV5-1, the J gene TRBJ2-3; TRBD2 agrees at 11 bases. The CDR3 is 17 amino acids. The germline V gene encodes CDR1 SGHRS and CDR2 YFSETQ. V lost 2 bases, J lost 2 bases, and 7 bases stayed unmatched. The CDR3 loop reads CASSFLGTSGFTDTQYF. The CDR3 DNA is TGCGCCAGCAGCTTCTTGGGGACTAGCGGTTTCACAGATACGCAGTATTTT.

J is TRBJ1-4 and V is TRBV7-2; 7 bases agree with TRBD1. CDR3 size: 15 residues. Losses at the gene ends were 5 bases for V and 4 bases for J; bases not matched to a gene: 7. Germline V gene sequence: CDR1 SGHTA, CDR2 FQGNSA. The CDR3: CASSPQAGGNEKLFF. CDR3 bases: TGTGCCAGCAGCCCTCAGGCAGGGGGTAATGAAAAACTGTTTTTT.

V usage is TRBV4-1 and J usage is TRBJ1-2, with TRBD1 matching over 7 bases. This CDR3 has 15 amino acids. V lost 2 bases and J lost 4; bases outside the gene matches: 7. Germline CDR1 MGHRA, CDR2 YSYEKL. The CDR3 spells CASSQRDSNIYGYTF. The CDR3 DNA reads TGCGCCAGCAGCCAAAGGGACAGTAACATCTATGGCTACACCTTC.

The V gene is TRBV7-9, the J gene TRBJ2-7, with 8 positions matching TRBD1. The V gene's germline CDR1 is SEHNR and CDR2 FQNEAQ (reference sequence). This CDR3 contains 15 residues. V was pared by 5 bases and J by 6 bases, with 12 bases of the junction left unmatched. CDR3 residues: CASSPKIRQGTEQYF. In nucleotides, the CDR3 is TGTGCCAGCAGCCCCAAGATCAGACAGGGGACCGAGCAGTACTTC.

V gene TRBV2 combines with J gene TRBJ2-3; no definite D call. The CDR3 contains 12 residues. Trimming removed 5 bases from V and 6 bases from J, with 9 bases in between. Germline V gives CDR1 SNHLY, CDR2 FYNNEI. The CDR3 DNA reads as TGTGCCAGCAGTCTTATTCGTGATACGCAGTATTTT. It translates to CASSLIRDTQYF.

The count of this clone is one. The CDR3 nucleotides are TGTGCCAGCAGCCCACAGTTTAGTGGCTACACCTTC. Translated: CASSPQFSGYTF. V gene TRBV16 combines with J gene TRBJ1-2; D unresolved. The CDR3 extends over 12 amino acids. The germline V and J ends were trimmed by 4 bases and 7 bases, with 10 bases remaining between them. CDR1 and CDR2 (germline): KGHSY, FQNENV.

V is TRBV7-2 and J is TRBJ2-5; 7 nucleotides align to TRBD1. Germline CDR1 is SGHTA and CDR2 is FQGNSA. The CDR3 runs to 14 residues. J gave up 4 bases and V 5 bases, and 7 bases lay outside the gene matches. The CDR3 DNA reads as TGTGCCAGCAGCCCCCGGACAGGCGGAGAGACCCAGTACTTC. This sequence encodes CASSPRTGGETQYF.

This rearrangement joins TRBV19 to TRBJ2-7; D is unclear. This CDR3 has 13 amino acids. Germline-derived CDR1 and CDR2 are LNHDA and SQIVND (reference sequence). The ends were cut back, 10 bases at V and 0 bases at J, with 13 bases in the middle. The CDR3 sequence is CATSTADSYEQYF. The CDR3 nucleotides read TGTGCCACCTCCACCGCGGACTCCTACGAGCAGTACTTC.

The rearrangement uses TRBV7-6 and TRBJ2-3; weak D call: TRBD2 (6 bases). This CDR3 comprises 15 residues. Trimming took off 1 base at V and 5 bases at J, with 13 bases between the two ends. From germline, CDR1 is SGHVS and CDR2 FNYEAQ. This chain's CDR3 is CASSLVGGGVDTQYF. The CDR3 DNA sequence: TGTGCCAGCAGCTTAGTTGGCGGAGGGGTAGATACGCAGTATTTT. The whole variable domain, filled in from reference TRBV7-6 and TRBJ2-3, reads GAGVSQSPRYKVTKRGQDVALRCDPISGHVSLYWYRQALGQGPEFLTYFNYEAQQDKSGLPNDRFSAERPEGSISTLTIQRTEQRDSAMYRCASSLVGGGVDTQYFGPGTRLTVL.

The rearrangement joins TRBV9 to TRBJ2-2; 13 bases agree with TRBD2. V lost 0 bases, J lost 4 bases, and 3 bases stayed unmatched. The CDR3 consists of 17 residues. Per the germline V gene, CDR1 is SGDLS and CDR2 is YYNGEE. CDR3 residues: CASSVGTSGRRTGELFF. The CDR3 DNA reads as TGTGCCAGCAGCGTAGGGACTAGCGGGAGACGCACCGGGGAGCTGTTTTTT.

V gene TRBV28 combines with J gene TRBJ1-5; TRBD1 matches at 7 bases. After removal of 5 bases from V and 4 bases from J, the junction contained 5 bases not matched to a gene. Germline lookup yields CDR1 MDHEN and CDR2 SYDVKM. There are 14 residues in the CDR3. CDR3 sequence (DNA): TGTGCCAGCAGTCGGGACAGCCTGAATCAGCCCCAGCATTTT. Encoded protein: CASSRDSLNQPQHF.

The rearrangement joins TRBV7-3 to TRBJ2-1, with TRBD2 matching 11 bases. The CDR3 totals 15 residues. The junction had 9 bases not matched to a gene; V was cut back by 5 bases and J by 9 bases. In germline, CDR1 is SGHTA, CDR2 FQGTGA. The CDR3 here is CASSRGLAGGGEQFF. DNA of the CDR3: TGTGCCAGCAGCCGCGGGCTAGCGGGAGGAGGTGAGCAGTTCTTC.

The rearrangement uses TRBV19 and TRBJ2-2, with 8 bases fitting TRBD2. This CDR3 has 15 amino acids. Germline loops: CDR1 LNHDA, CDR2 SQIVND (reference sequence). Trimming cost V 7 bases and J 7 bases; bases outside gene matches: 11. This CDR3 is CASNEAGLEVGELFF. The DNA for the CDR3 is TGTGCCAGTAATGAAGCGGGACTAGAGGTCGGGGAGCTGTTTTTT.

The V gene is TRBV18, the J gene TRBJ1-2; TRBD1 matches 8 bases. Germline V gives CDR1 KGHSH, CDR2 LQKENI. With 1 base clipped from V and 1 base from J, the junction kept 5 bases outside the gene matches. The CDR3 is made up of 16 amino acids. CDR3 in DNA: TGTGCCAGCTCACCACGGGAACAGGGGGGTAACTATGGCTACACCTTC. It translates to CASSPREQGGNYGYTF.

The chain couples TRBV5-1 to TRBJ2-7, with TRBD2 identical over 12 bases. From germline, CDR1 is SGHRS and CDR2 YFSETQ. The CDR3 is 17 amino acids. Trimming cost V 0 bases and J 1 base; bases outside gene matches: 5. Here the CDR3 reads CASSLASGRAPSYEQYF. The CDR3 bases are TGCGCCAGCAGCTTGGCTAGCGGGAGGGCTCCGTCCTACGAGCAGTACTTC.

V gene TRBV6-1 combines with J gene TRBJ2-7; tentatively, D is TRBD2 (5 bases). The CDR3 runs 15 residues. Trimming took 1 base from V and 4 from J, leaving 14 bases between them. Germline V CDR1 and CDR2: MNHNS, SASEGT. The CDR3 region is CASSEEIRGWYEQYF. The CDR3, as DNA: TGTGCCAGCAGTGAAGAGATCCGGGGTTGGTACGAGCAGTACTTC.

Comment on this clone: The identical CDR3 is also encoded by other nucleotide sequences in the sample. V and J are TRBV7-3 and TRBJ2-1; TRBD2 is a possible D gene (5 bases). Germline V gene data show CDR1 as SGHTA and CDR2 as FQGTGA. V lost 5 bases and J 0 bases, leaving 17 bases between the germline ends. The CDR3 consists of 17 residues. The chain's CDR3 is CASSPSGSGSSYNEQFF. For the CDR3, the DNA is TGTGCCAGCAGCCCCTCTGGATCGGGGTCCTCCTACAATGAGCAGTTCTTC. Supplemented by reference TRBV7-3 and TRBJ2-1, the full variable domain reads GAGVSQTPSNKVTEKGKYVELRCDPISGHTALYWYRQSLGQGPEFLIYFQGTGAADDSGLPNDRFFAVRPEGSVSTLKIQRTERGDSAVYLCASSPSGSGSSYNEQFFGPGTRLTVL.

The V and J genes are TRBV27 and TRBJ2-1; TRBD2 matches 9 bases. The CDR3 spans 15 residues. CDR1 and CDR2 from the germline V gene are MNHEY and SMNVEV (reference sequence). The ends lost 0 bases at V and 9 bases at J; junction bases unmatched: 6. This CDR3 reads CASSLSTAGGAEQFF. CDR3 in DNA: TGTGCCAGCAGTTTATCAACAGCGGGAGGAGCTGAGCAGTTCTTC.

V gene TRBV7-3 combines with J gene TRBJ2-1, with 12 bases matching TRBD2. Germline V CDR1 and CDR2: SGHTA, FQGTGA. V lost 2 bases to trimming and J lost 9 bases; unmatched junction nucleotides: 5. This CDR3 contains 15 residues. CDR3 sequence reads: CASSLSSGRGIEQFF. The CDR3 DNA reads as TGTGCCAGCAGCTTATCTAGCGGGAGGGGGATTGAGCAGTTCTTC.

This chain uses TRBV6-1 with TRBJ2-7; 8 positions match TRBD2. Germline V gene data show CDR1 as MNHNS and CDR2 as SASEGT. The CDR3 runs 15 residues. J was trimmed by 3 bases and V by 3 bases; bases with no gene match: 7. The CDR3 DNA follows: TGTGCCAGCAGTGAGGTCGGGGGGGCGATCTACGAGCAGTACTTC. Translation: CASSEVGGAIYEQYF.

This rearrangement joins TRBV28 to TRBJ1-3, with a weak D call TRBD1 (5 bases). The ends were cut back, 7 bases at V and 0 bases at J, with 13 bases in the middle. The CDR3 is 15 amino acids. Germline V lookup: CDR1 MDHEN, CDR2 SYDVKM. CDR3 sequence (DNA): TGTGCCAGCACCTTGGGGGGTAGCTCTGGAAACACCATATATTTT. It specifies CASTLGGSSGNTIYF.